The source of this T cell receptor (beta chain) is a study of beta chain features in type 1 diabetes. The CDR3 consists of 16 residues. Germline V gene lookup returns CDR1 GTSNPN and CDR2 SVGIG (reference sequence). V was pared by 2 bases and J by 4 bases, with 18 bases between. Study-wide points: It was among patients, rather than healthy donors, that naive, central memory and Treg TCRB repertoires appeared more similar. Insertion counts at VDJ junctions were lower in type 1 diabetes patients, who also showed more deletions there.

Concerning this clone: What it binds is unknown.

Donors underwent one heparinised blood draw, about 120 mL on average. Reverse transcription of all isolated RNA meant that expressed TCRB transcripts were sequenced. Generated by immunoSEQ multiplex PCR, the TCRdb table keeps only in-frame clones and is missing some. Of 450,000 or so clones listed, over 10% are singletons. This receptor was obtained from a woman aged 18-29 years in good health. The chain carries TRBV30 and TRBJ1-5; D is unresolved. Specimen: naive CD4+ T cells from blood. The DNA of the CDR3 is TGTGCCTGGAGTCCTAACCTTAGGGTTACAAATCAGCCCCAGCATTTT. Protein sequence: CAWSPNLRVTNQPQHF. The whole variable domain, remainder taken from reference TRBV30 and TRBJ1-5, is SQTIHQWPATLVQPVGSPLSLECTVEGTSNPNLYWYRQAAGRGLQLLFYSVGIGQISSEVPQNLSASRPQDRQFILSSKKLLLSDSGFYLCAWSPNLRVTNQPQHFGDGTRLSIL.